The 17 T cell receptor beta chains presented below share a single source sample, sequenced in a study of blood T cell repertoires in COVID-19. Profiled with immunoSEQ multiplex PCR; TCRdb holds only in-frame clones, not every one. The sample holds about 140,000 clones; roughly 85% are singletons and the top ten take about 5%. Input material: peripheral blood. The receptor source for this set is a human donor in a cohort sampled during active COVID-19.

Concerning this clone: Other nucleotide sequences from this sample produce the same CDR3. The gene calls are TRBV28 and TRBJ2-7; 8 positions match TRBD1. Germline trimming cut 3 bases from V and 0 bases from J; bases unmatched to any gene: 1. Germline V gene data show CDR1 as MDHEN and CDR2 as SYDVKM. This CDR3 is 14 amino acids long. This CDR3 reads CASSLGTGSYEQYF. The CDR3, as DNA: TGTGCCAGCAGTTTGGGGACAGGCTCCTACGAGCAGTACTTC.

Details on this clone: This CDR3 is also generated by other DNA sequences in the sample. The chain links TRBV25-1 to TRBJ1-5; 10 bases align to TRBD1. Germline CDR1 is MGHDK and CDR2 is SYGVNS. Losses at the gene ends were 6 bases for V and 5 bases for J; bases not matched to a gene: 1. This CDR3 region has 13 residues. The CDR3 region is CASRGQGDQPQHF. In nucleotides, the CDR3 is TGTGCCAGCAGAGGACAGGGGGATCAGCCCCAGCATTTT.

V usage is TRBV3-1 (or the pseudogene TRBV3-2) and J usage is TRBJ2-7; D unclear. This CDR3 spans 12 amino acids. The germline gives CDR1 LGHDT, CDR2 YNNKEL (reference sequence). V lost 2 bases and J lost 2, with 4 bases in between. The CDR3 sequence is CASSQWPYEQYF. CDR3 bases: TGTGCCAGCAGCCAATGGCCCTACGAGCAGTACTTC.

The J gene is TRBJ2-4, the V gene TRBV9, with TRBD1 as a possible D gene (6 bases). The CDR3 is 16 amino acids. Germline V gene data show CDR1 as SGDLS and CDR2 as YYNGEE. The V gene lost 0 bases and the J gene lost 3 bases, with 13 bases spanning the gap. CDR3 nucleotides: TGTGCCAGCAGCGTAGACACAGGGTCCTTCAAAAACATTCAGTACTTC. This translates into CASSVDTGSFKNIQYF.

The chain couples TRBV10-3 to TRBJ1-1; 10 positions agree with TRBD1. CDR1 and CDR2 (germline): ENHRY, SYGVKD. The CDR3 is made up of 14 amino acids. V shed 7 bases, J shed 4 bases, and the junction held 6 bases outside the gene matches. The CDR3 loop reads CAITRDRGRTEAFF. The CDR3 region has the DNA TGTGCCATCACCCGGGACAGGGGACGCACTGAAGCTTTCTTT.

CDR3 loop: CASSVAGNQPQHF. DNA for the CDR3: TGTGCCAGCAGTGTGGCAGGGAACCAGCCCCAGCATTTT. The chain carries TRBV28 and TRBJ1-5, with a weak D call TRBD1 (5 bases). This CDR3 region has 13 residues. CDR1 MDHEN and CDR2 SYDVKM come from the germline V gene. The V end lost 5 bases, the J end lost 7 bases, and 12 bases lay between the germline ends.

The chain recombines TRBV14 with TRBJ1-2; D is perhaps TRBD1 (6 bases). The CDR3 is 15 residues long. From germline, CDR1 is SGHDN and CDR2 FVKESK. V lost 2 bases and J lost 2, with 12 bases in between. DNA of the CDR3: TGTGCCAGCAGCCAACTGACAGGCGCGAACTATGGCTACACCTTC. Amino acid sequence: CASSQLTGANYGYTF. Variable domain in full (rest from reference TRBV14 and TRBJ1-2): EAGVTQFPSHSVIEKGQTVTLRCDPISGHDNLYWYRRVMGKEIKFLLHFVKESKQDESGMPNNRFLAERTGGTYSTLKVQPAELEDSGVYFCASSQLTGANYGYTFGSGTRLTVV.

This rearrangement joins TRBV3-1 (or the pseudogene TRBV3-2) to TRBJ2-5, with D possibly TRBD2 on 5 matching bases. The germline V and J ends were trimmed by 3 bases and 2 bases, with 13 bases remaining between them. The CDR3 has 15 residues. The V gene's germline CDR1 is LGHDT and CDR2 YNNKEL (reference sequence). The CDR3 DNA sequence: TGTGCCAGCAGCCACGACGGGAATGGACAAGAGACCCAGTACTTC. Its protein is CASSHDGNGQETQYF.

The chain combines TRBV2 with TRBJ2-5; 7 nucleotides align to TRBD1. Germline lookup yields CDR1 SNHLY and CDR2 FYNNEI. The CDR3 has 15 residues. V dropped 8 bases and J dropped 6; count of bases not matched to a gene: 15. The DNA of the CDR3 is TGTGCCAGCGTTAAAGACAGGGCCACAGAGAAGACCCAGTACTTC. Translated: CASVKDRATEKTQYF.

The chain is built from TRBV30 and TRBJ1-6, with 10 bases fitting TRBD1. Per the germline V gene, CDR1 is GTSNPN and CDR2 is SVGIG (reference sequence). With 2 bases clipped from V and 8 bases from J, the junction kept 3 bases outside the gene matches. This CDR3 region has 14 residues. This CDR3 is CAWSLGTGDSPLHF. The CDR3 DNA is TGTGCCTGGAGTCTCGGGACAGGGGATTCACCCCTCCACTTT. Full variable domain (outside the CDR3, taken from reference TRBV30 and TRBJ1-6): SQTIHQWPATLVQPVGSPLSLECTVEGTSNPNLYWYRQAAGRGLQLLFYSVGIGQISSEVPQNLSASRPQDRQFILSSKKLLLSDSGFYLCAWSLGTGDSPLHFGNGTRLTVT.

The CDR3 loop reads CAWSAGHQETQYF. As DNA, the CDR3 is TGTGCCTGGAGTGCGGGACATCAGGAGACCCAGTACTTC. V gene TRBV30 combines with J gene TRBJ2-5; possibly TRBD1 for D (6 bases). V was trimmed by 1 base and J by 5 bases, leaving 11 bases between them. Germline V gene sequence: CDR1 GTSNPN, CDR2 SVGIG (reference sequence). The CDR3 contains 13 residues.

The V and J genes are TRBV6-2 or TRBV6-3 and TRBJ1-1, with D possibly matching TRBD1 (5 bases). Trimming took off 0 bases at V and 7 bases at J, with 18 bases between the two ends. The CDR3 totals 16 residues. From germline, CDR1 is MNHEY and CDR2 SVGEGT. CDR3 sequence: CASSYSKILPGNEAFF. The DNA of the CDR3 is TGTGCCAGCAGTTACTCGAAAATTCTGCCAGGGAATGAAGCTTTCTTT.

V usage is TRBV5-4 and J usage is TRBJ1-3; the match to TRBD1 covers 7 bases. Losses at the gene ends were 10 bases for V and 8 bases for J; bases not matched to a gene: 6. The CDR3 length is 11 residues. The germline V gene encodes CDR1 SGHNT and CDR2 YYREEE (reference sequence). This CDR3 is CAGQDDDTIYF. CDR3 coding DNA: TGTGCCGGACAGGATGACGACACCATATATTTT.

V gene TRBV6-2 or TRBV6-3 combines with J gene TRBJ2-7; 7 positions match TRBD2. CDR3 length: 15 residues. V lost 2 bases to trimming and J lost 4 bases; unmatched junction nucleotides: 8. The V gene's germline CDR1 is MNHEY and CDR2 SVGEGT. This CDR3 reads CASSYGAGWRYEQYF. The CDR3 DNA is TGTGCCAGCAGTTACGGAGCGGGATGGCGGTACGAGCAGTACTTC.

The chain couples TRBV11-3 to TRBJ1-2, with D possibly TRBD1 on 6 matching bases. Trimming shortened V by 3 bases and J by 4 bases, and 15 bases separated the two germline ends. The CDR3 covers 15 residues. Per the germline V gene, CDR1 is SGHNT and CDR2 is YENEEA. Here the CDR3 reads CASSLGPGGGYGYTF. The CDR3 nucleotides read TGTGCCAGCAGCTTGGGACCGGGGGGCGGCTATGGCTACACCTTC.

This chain links TRBV28 with TRBJ2-7; 10 bases line up with TRBD1. CDR1 and CDR2 from the germline V gene are MDHEN and SYDVKM. J was trimmed by 1 base and V by 5 bases; bases with no gene match: 8. The CDR3 consists of 16 residues. In DNA, the CDR3 is TGTGCCAGCAGTGACCCGACAGGGGGCCCGTCCTACGAGCAGTACTTC. It yields the protein CASSDPTGGPSYEQYF.

This chain links TRBV9 with TRBJ2-7, with 13 nucleotides matching TRBD2. The V gene end was trimmed by 3 bases and the J gene end by 3 bases; junction bases not matched to a gene: 9. The CDR3 has 17 amino acids. From germline, CDR1 is SGDLS and CDR2 YYNGEE. The CDR3 is CASSAGGLAGKGYEQYF. The DNA for the CDR3 is TGTGCCAGCAGCGCCGGGGGACTAGCGGGAAAAGGCTACGAGCAGTACTTC.